The clone carrying this T cell receptor (beta chain) has just a few counts. Its target is not known. Every one of the donors was a Caucasian adult that lived in Nashville, Tennessee. The V gene lost 4 bases and the J gene lost 12 bases, with 16 bases spanning the gap. There are 13 residues in the CDR3. CDR1 and CDR2 (germline): SEHNR, FQNEAQ (reference sequence). The source of the sample is a study of shared clonotypes between healthy human individuals. In the original analysis: Filtering differed because ImmunoSEQ produced junction-only sequences that carried no quality scores. Repertoires were generated with immunoSEQ multiplex PCR, while TCRdb's copy carries only in-frame clones and drops some. V and J calls and clone size are given by that table; D and trimming were obtained from the DNA. The data show approximately 2,000,000 clones, roughly 90% seen once. Study results and limitations: It was only blood that was sampled, and tissue repertoires likely differ.

The sequence was obtained from a man aged 18 to 30 in good health. Some clones in this sample may be carry-over from other donors' samples. The sequencing input was naive CD4+ T cells from PBMCs. Specified subset: CD45RA+ positively selected. The chain combines TRBV7-9 with TRBJ2-1; a weak D match, TRBD2 (5 bases). In nucleotides, the CDR3 is TGTGCCAGCAGCTGGGAGACGGCTGCTCGGCAGTTCTTC. Its protein is CASSWETAARQFF. The whole variable domain, remainder taken from reference TRBV7-9 and TRBJ2-1, is DTGVSQNPRHKITKRGQNVTFRCDPISEHNRLYWYRQTLGQGPEFLTYFQNEAQLEKSRLLSDRFSAERPKGSFSTLEIQRTEQGDSAMYLCASSWETAARQFFGPGTRLTVL.